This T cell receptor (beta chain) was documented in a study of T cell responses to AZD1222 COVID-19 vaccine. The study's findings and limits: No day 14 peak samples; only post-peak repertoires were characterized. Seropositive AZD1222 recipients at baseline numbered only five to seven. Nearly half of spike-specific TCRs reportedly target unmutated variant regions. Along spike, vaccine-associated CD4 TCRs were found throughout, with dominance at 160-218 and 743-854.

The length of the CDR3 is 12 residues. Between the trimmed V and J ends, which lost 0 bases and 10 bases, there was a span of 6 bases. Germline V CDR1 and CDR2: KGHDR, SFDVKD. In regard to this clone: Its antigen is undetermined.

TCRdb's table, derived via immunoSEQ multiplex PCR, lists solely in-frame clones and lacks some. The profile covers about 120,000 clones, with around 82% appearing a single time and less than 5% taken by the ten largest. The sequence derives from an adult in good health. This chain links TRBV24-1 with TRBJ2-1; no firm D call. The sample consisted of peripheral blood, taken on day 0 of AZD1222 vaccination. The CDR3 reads CATSDLQREQFF. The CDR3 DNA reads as TGTGCCACCAGTGATTTGCAAAGAGAGCAGTTCTTC.